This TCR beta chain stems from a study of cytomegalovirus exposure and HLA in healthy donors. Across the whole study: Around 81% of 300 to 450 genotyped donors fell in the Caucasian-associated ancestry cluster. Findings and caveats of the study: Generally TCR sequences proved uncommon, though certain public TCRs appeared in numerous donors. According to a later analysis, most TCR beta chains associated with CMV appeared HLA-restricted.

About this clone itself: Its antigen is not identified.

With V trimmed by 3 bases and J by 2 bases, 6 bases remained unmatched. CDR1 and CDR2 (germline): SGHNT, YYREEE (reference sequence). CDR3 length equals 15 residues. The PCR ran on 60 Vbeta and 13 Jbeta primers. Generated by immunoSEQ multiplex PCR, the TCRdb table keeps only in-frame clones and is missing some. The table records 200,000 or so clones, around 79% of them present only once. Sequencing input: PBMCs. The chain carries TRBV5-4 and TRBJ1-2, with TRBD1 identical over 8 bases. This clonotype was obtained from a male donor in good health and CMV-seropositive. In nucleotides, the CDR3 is TGTGCCAGCAGCTCACAGGACAGGGCCAACTATGGCTACACCTTC. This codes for CASSSQDRANYGYTF.